This TCR beta chain comes out of a study of blood T cell repertoires in COVID-19 (dated by TCRdb to the early 2020s). Regarding the complete study: The collaborator samples originated in the United States, Italy and Spain and spanned the acute and convalescent phases of COVID-19. Samples came from the ongoing ImmuneRACE study (first 160 participants) plus 1,254 subjects from 6 global collaborators. The sample metadata nearly always contained a de-identified subject ID, COVID-19 status, age in years and sex. A freely available public database, intended as a resource for researchers studying the immune response to SARS-CoV-2, is where the repertoires were released. Subjects who had been exposed to COVID-19, were actively infected with it, or had recovered from it provided the deeply sampled blood TCRbeta repertoires that made up the dataset. The material from the prospective study consisted of cDNA or gDNA derived from T cells, B-cell-depleted T cells, or PBMCs. Where available, HLA class I and class II types were obtained from metadata supplied by the sample provider rather than from assay-based typing. Broad study findings and their caveats: Clinical and demographic metadata were provided uncurated, with the amount varying by source and participant.

Whole blood was collected in K2EDTA tubes by collaborating institutions according to the institutions' own protocols. Collaborator samples were shipped for TCRbeta analysis as frozen whole blood, isolated PBMCs, or DNA extracted from either sample type. TCRbeta CDR3 regions were amplified from genomic DNA by means of the immunoSEQ Assay, a bias-controlled multiplex PCR. Turning to the authors' computational methods: Nucleated cell counts per sample were estimated from amplification of reference gene primers within the assay. To quantify the absolute abundance of each unique TCRbeta CDR3 rearrangement, sequence reads were collapsed and filtered. For each sample, productive Simpson clonality was calculated as the square root of Simpson's diversity index across productive rearrangements. The immuneACCESS repertoire file appears here via TCRdb, limited to in-frame rearrangements. These files lack a portion of the clones; in checked studies, under half of the deficit traces to unresolved V genes, and the cause of the others is not known. The D gene and trimming were derived from the DNA, and the V and J assignments and clone size from that table. The sample table shows hundreds of thousands of clones, and 65% to 90% are seen once. The ten biggest clones cover 4.4% of the sample.

To note about this clone: Its antigen remains undetermined. No base quality information exists; no much larger clone differs at one position.

From the cysteine through the phenylalanine, the CDR3 covers 13 amino acids. Solely the CDR3 DNA is kept, with 39 bases framed from the first base. Trimming accounts for 6 bases at V and 7 bases at J, while the number of junction bases matched to no gene is 8. From the germline V gene, CDR1 is SGHVS and CDR2 is FQNEAQ. This clonotype was obtained from a man aged 50 to 59 with acute or convalescent COVID-19. The chain was built from TRBV7-8 and TRBJ1-1; a stretch of 7 junction bases matches TRBD1. The material sequenced was peripheral blood. The nucleotide sequence reads TGTGCCAGCAGTCGCCAAAGGACAGGTGAAGCTTTCTTT. The resulting protein is CASSRQRTGEAFF.